These 20 T cell receptor beta chains were all obtained from the same sample, sequenced in a study of identical twins. A single record per CDR3 protein comes from TCRdb applying MiXCR to the 5' RACE reads. The sample contains about 900,000 distinct CDR3 sequences, around 12% of which appear only once. The data were also submitted as part of a second study, on yellow fever vaccine responses in identical twins.

Sequencing was done on a sample of PBMCs. Source of these receptors: a woman under 30 in good health.

The chain uses TRBV7-9 and TRBJ2-2; 9 bases are shared with TRBD2. V trimming: 6 bases; J trimming: 3 bases; junction bases outside the gene matches: 5. There are 15 residues in the CDR3. The germline CDR1 and CDR2 sequences are SEHNR and FQNEAQ (reference sequence). The CDR3 region is CASRIAGADTGELFF. The CDR3 region has the DNA TGTGCCAGCAGAATAGCGGGAGCGGACACCGGGGAGCTGTTTTTT.

This clonotype was picked up many times. V is TRBV5-1 and J is TRBJ2-5; no definite D call. CDR1 SGHRS and CDR2 YFSETQ come from the germline V gene. The CDR3 is 15 amino acids. V dropped 1 base and J dropped 4 bases, with 14 bases sitting between them. The CDR3 region has the DNA TGCGCCAGCAGCTTGATCTCCAACCCGGGAGAGACCCAGTACTTC. This translates into CASSLISNPGETQYF.

In this sample, this clonotype turned up a few times. The V gene is TRBV3-1, the J gene TRBJ1-6; the D gene is possibly TRBD1 (5 bases). CDR3 length equals 14 residues. V lost 3 bases and J 6 bases, leaving 9 bases between the germline ends. Germline V CDR1 and CDR2: LGHDT, YNNKEL (reference sequence). DNA of the CDR3: TGTGCCAGCAGCCAGGGACTGTTTAATTCACCCCTCCACTTT. The encoded protein is CASSQGLFNSPLHF.

This clonotype occurred many times. The J gene is TRBJ1-1, the V gene TRBV12-3 or TRBV12-4, with 8 bases identical to TRBD1. V shed 6 bases, J shed 7 bases, and the junction held 4 bases outside the gene matches. This CDR3 is 12 amino acids long. DNA for the CDR3: TGTGCCAGCAGCCCTGGACAGGGTGAAGCTTTCTTT. It codes for CASSPGQGEAFF.

The gene calls are TRBV20-1 and TRBJ2-1, with TRBD2 matching over 12 bases. CDR1 is DFQATT and CDR2 is SNEGSKA in the germline V gene (reference sequence). This CDR3 contains 16 residues. V dropped 6 bases and J dropped 0; count of bases not matched to a gene: 6. CDR3 sequence reads: CSAPGLAGLSYNEQFF. The CDR3 DNA reads as TGCAGTGCCCCAGGACTAGCGGGACTCTCCTACAATGAGCAGTTCTTC.

The chain combines TRBV24-1 with TRBJ2-3; the D gene is possibly TRBD2 (5 bases). V shed 2 bases and J shed 0 bases, with 17 bases lying between them. The CDR3 is made up of 18 amino acids. Per the germline V gene, CDR1 is KGHDR and CDR2 is SFDVKD. The CDR3 sequence: CATSDSTLGSWSTDTQYF. The DNA of the CDR3 is TGTGCCACCAGTGATTCTACCCTGGGGAGTTGGAGCACAGATACGCAGTATTTT.

V gene TRBV6-2 or TRBV6-3 combines with J gene TRBJ2-1, with TRBD2 matching over 10 bases. The CDR3 consists of 15 residues. The ends lost 8 bases at V and 10 bases at J; junction bases unmatched: 14. Germline CDR1 MNHEY, CDR2 SVGEGT. The DNA for the CDR3 is TGTGCCAGCGGGCCTAGCGGGAGACGTTTTGGAGAGCAGTTCTTC. Translation gives CASGPSGRRFGEQFF.

This clonotype has more than one count but fewer than ten. The gene calls are TRBV12-3 or TRBV12-4 and TRBJ2-7; TRBD1 matches at 7 bases. The CDR3 consists of 15 residues. Trimming at V came to 5 bases and at J to 2 bases, leaving 9 bases not matched to a gene. This chain's CDR3 is CASSNTRTGTYEQYF. For the CDR3, the DNA is TGTGCCAGCAGTAATACAAGGACAGGAACCTACGAGCAGTACTTC.

In its sample, this clonotype was seen a few times. The chain links TRBV3-1 to TRBJ2-1, with D uncertain. V lost 1 base and J 8 bases, leaving 15 bases between the germline ends. Germline V gives CDR1 LGHDT, CDR2 YNNKEL (reference sequence). There are 15 residues in the CDR3. CDR3 residues: CASSQGPLEGYEQFF. The CDR3 DNA is TGTGCCAGCAGCCAAGGCCCTCTAGAAGGCTATGAGCAGTTCTTC.

The CDR3 DNA is TGTGCCATCAGTGAGGATAAGCGGGGGCGAACACAAGAGACCCAGTACTTC. It specifies CAISEDKRGRTQETQYF. The chain is built from TRBV10-3 and TRBJ2-5; TRBD2 aligns across 8 bases. Losses at the gene ends were 2 bases for V and 2 bases for J; bases not matched to a gene: 10. Germline V lookup: CDR1 ENHRY, CDR2 SYGVKD. The CDR3 contains 17 residues.

This clonotype was picked up a small number of times. The gene calls are TRBV6-5 and TRBJ1-5; 11 bases fit TRBD1. The ends lost 2 bases at V and 5 bases at J; junction bases unmatched: 2. CDR3 length: 15 amino acids. Germline loops: CDR1 MNHEY, CDR2 SVGAGI. The CDR3: CASSYRGQGDQPQHF. The CDR3 DNA reads TGTGCCAGCAGTTACAGGGGACAGGGGGATCAGCCCCAGCATTTT.

This clonotype has just a few counts. This sequence joins TRBV12-3 or TRBV12-4 and TRBJ1-5, with D maybe TRBD1 (5 bases). CDR3 size: 14 residues. V shed 0 bases and J shed 8 bases, with 11 bases lying between them. CDR3 DNA sequence: TGTGCCAGCAGTTTAGCGGTGGGGGGAAAGCCCCAGCATTTT. Translation gives CASSLAVGGKPQHF.

The table lists this clonotype with a few counts. This chain uses TRBV7-3 with TRBJ2-1, with D unresolved. CDR1 is SGHTA and CDR2 is FQGTGA in the germline V gene. This CDR3 contains 17 residues. Trimming removed 0 bases from V and 10 bases from J, with 22 bases in between. CDR3 loop: CASSLTVDTNRNGEQFF. CDR3 coding DNA: TGTGCCAGCAGCTTAACTGTAGACACAAATCGCAACGGGGAGCAGTTCTTC.

This clonotype turned up a few times. The gene calls are TRBV11-3 and TRBJ2-7; D unclear. Germline V gives CDR1 SGHNT, CDR2 YENEEA. This CDR3 is 16 amino acids long. With 1 base removed from V and 2 bases from J, the gap between germline ends came to 15 bases. CDR3 bases: TGTGCCAGCAGCTTAGGTATAGACACATTTACCTACGAGCAGTACTTC. This codes for CASSLGIDTFTYEQYF.

The genes are TRBV12-5 and TRBJ2-1, with TRBD2 matching 14 bases. Trimming took 6 bases from V and 2 from J; bases not matched to a gene: 6. In germline, CDR1 is LGHNT, CDR2 FRNRAP. The CDR3 is 17 amino acids. The CDR3 nucleotides are TGTGCTAGTGGGGGACTAGCGGGAGAAGGGGCCTACAATGAGCAGTTCTTC. Translating it yields CASGGLAGEGAYNEQFF.

The J gene is TRBJ2-6, the V gene TRBV7-8; D gene unclear. The germline V and J ends were trimmed by 1 base and 0 bases, with 13 bases remaining between them. The length of the CDR3 is 18 residues. CDR1 is SGHVS, CDR2 FQNEAQ, per germline. CDR3 coding DNA: TGTGCCAGCAGCTTAGGGGTTGCAGTTACCTCTGGGGCCAACGTCCTGACTTTC. The encoded protein is CASSLGVAVTSGANVLTF.

In its sample, this clonotype was seen a few times. The chain uses TRBV20-1 and TRBJ1-1, with no clear D. The CDR3 is made up of 13 amino acids. Germline CDR1 reads DFQATT; CDR2 reads SNEGSKA (reference sequence). The V and J ends lost 0 bases and 0 bases respectively, with 5 bases between them. The CDR3 protein is CSARDGLNTEAFF. The CDR3 DNA reads TGCAGTGCTAGAGATGGGCTGAACACTGAAGCTTTCTTT.

A few counts support this clonotype. This chain joins TRBV10-3 and TRBJ2-1; 7 bases are a match to TRBD1. Germline loops: CDR1 ENHRY, CDR2 SYGVKD. J lost 2 bases, V lost 8 bases, and 9 bases had no gene match. This CDR3 comprises 15 residues. In DNA form, the CDR3 reads TGTGCCATCGGCAGAGACAGGGACCCCTACAATGAGCAGTTCTTC. This encodes CAIGRDRDPYNEQFF.

The gene calls are TRBV28 and TRBJ2-7; no clear D. The CDR3 contains 12 residues. Trimming stripped 6 bases from V and 3 bases from J, with 9 bases between. CDR1 and CDR2 (germline): MDHEN, SYDVKM. CDR3 sequence: CASSDDNYEQYV. CDR3 coding DNA: TGTGCCAGCAGCGACGACAACTACGAGCAGTACGTC.

This clonotype came up a few times. This chain connects TRBV11-1 to TRBJ2-7; TRBD1 aligns across 9 bases. CDR1 SGHAT and CDR2 FQDESV come from the germline V gene (reference sequence). The CDR3 spans 18 residues. V was clipped by 2 bases and J by 0 bases; unmatched bases: 11. The CDR3 DNA follows: TGTGCCAGCAGCTTATTAGGTGTAGGGACAGGGCTCTCCTACGAGCAGTACTTC. This gives the protein CASSLLGVGTGLSYEQYF.